This passage covers 20 T cell receptor beta chains from one sample sequenced in a study of neurological immune-mediated disorders. One entry per CDR3 protein, called by TCRdb with MiXCR from the 5' RACE reads. Here the sample spans some 47,000 distinct CDR3 sequences, about 6% being singletons. Material for sequencing was CD4+ T cells from blood. These receptors came from a woman between 40 and 55 years old in good health.

This clonotype was recorded many times. The chain combines TRBV6-5 with TRBJ1-2; D not certain. Trimming cost V 4 bases and J 2 bases, with 8 bases left between them. Germline V lookup: CDR1 MNHEY, CDR2 SVGAGI. This CDR3 spans 13 amino acids. The CDR3 DNA is TGTGCCAGCAGTTCGGACGGGAACTATGGCTACACCTTC. The encoded protein is CASSSDGNYGYTF.

This clonotype was observed many times. The rearrangement uses TRBV28 and TRBJ2-2, with D perhaps TRBD2 (6 bases). Germline CDR1 reads MDHEN; CDR2 reads SYDVKM. The germline V and J ends were trimmed by 5 bases and 1 base, with 17 bases remaining between them. The CDR3 is 17 residues long. CDR3 coding DNA: TGTGCCAGCAGTCAGATTAGTTGGGACTTGAACACCGGGGAGCTGTTTTTT. The encoded protein is CASSQISWDLNTGELFF.

This clonotype was seen repeatedly, ten times or more. V usage is TRBV29-1 and J usage is TRBJ1-1; D possibly corresponds to TRBD1 (5 bases). This CDR3 is built from 13 residues. Trimming took 7 bases from V and 5 from J, leaving 17 bases between them. From germline, CDR1 is SQVTM and CDR2 ANQGSEA. The CDR3: CSAGRGPDTEAFF. CDR3 coding DNA: TGCAGCGCCGGGCGGGGCCCTGATACTGAAGCTTTCTTT.

This clonotype was found many times. The chain is built from TRBV7-2 and TRBJ2-1; D perhaps matches TRBD2 (6 bases). Germline CDR1 is SGHTA and CDR2 is FQGNSA. V gave up 1 base and J gave up 7 bases, with 14 bases separating them. This CDR3 spans 15 amino acids. The CDR3 DNA reads TGTGCCAGCAGCTTAGGACGGGAGAGAGGGAATGAGCAGTTCTTC. Residues: CASSLGRERGNEQFF.

This clonotype was observed many times. J is TRBJ2-5 and V is TRBV11-2; D unclear. The V and J ends lost 6 bases and 3 bases respectively, with 5 bases between them. The germline CDR1 and CDR2 sequences are SGHAT and FQNNGV. CDR3 size: 11 residues. CDR3 nucleotide sequence: TGTGCCAGCAGTTTCGAAGAGACCCAGTACTTC. Protein: CASSFEETQYF.

By share, this clonotype ranks as medium-sized. CDR3 coding DNA: TGTGCCAGCATGAACAGAAACTATGGCTACACCTTC. This encodes CASMNRNYGYTF. This chain uses TRBV5-5 with TRBJ1-2, with D unclear. V lost 6 bases, J lost 2 bases, and 8 bases lay in between. Germline assignment: CDR1 SGHKS and CDR2 YYEKEE (reference sequence). The CDR3 length is 12 residues.

This clonotype was seen many times. V and J are TRBV9 and TRBJ2-7; perhaps D is TRBD1 or TRBD2 (5 bases each). Germline-derived CDR1 and CDR2 are SGDLS and YYNGEE. Trimming took off 3 bases at V and 11 bases at J, with 18 bases between the two ends. This CDR3 has 13 residues. CDR3 protein: CASSEGPRAPEYF. The CDR3 DNA follows: TGTGCCAGCAGCGAGGGACCCCGGGCCCCGGAGTACTTC.

The chain recombines TRBV5-6 with TRBJ2-2; D uncertain. Trimming shortened V by 2 bases and J by 2 bases, and 7 bases separated the two germline ends. In germline, CDR1 is SGHDT, CDR2 YYEEEE. There are 14 residues in the CDR3. CDR3 nucleotide sequence: TGTGCCAGCAGCTTTGCGGTTAACACCGGGGAGCTGTTTTTT. It yields the protein CASSFAVNTGELFF.

The gene calls are TRBV24-1 and TRBJ2-5, with a weak D call TRBD1 (5 bases). The V gene's germline CDR1 is KGHDR and CDR2 SFDVKD. The CDR3 is 15 residues long. Trimming removed 6 bases from V and 1 base from J, with 14 bases in between. The CDR3 loop is CATSQPGQGQETQYF. DNA of the CDR3: TGTGCCACCAGTCAACCCGGGCAGGGCCAAGAGACCCAGTACTTC.

This clonotype has at least ten counts. CDR3 coding DNA: TGTGCCAGCAGCCCCCCCGCCGGCGGCTACAATGAGCAGTTCTTC. Its translation is CASSPPAGGYNEQFF. This chain joins TRBV7-2 and TRBJ2-1; unclear D gene. V gave up 5 bases and J gave up 3 bases, with 14 bases separating them. In germline, CDR1 is SGHTA, CDR2 FQGNSA. There are 15 residues in the CDR3.

The sample holds many counts of this clonotype. V and J are TRBV6-5 and TRBJ1-1; D unclear. This CDR3 is 14 amino acids long. The ends were cut back, 2 bases at V and 0 bases at J, with 7 bases in the middle. Germline CDR1 MNHEY, CDR2 SVGAGI. The CDR3 protein is CASSYRAMNTEAFF. The DNA for the CDR3 is TGTGCCAGCAGTTACCGGGCCATGAACACTGAAGCTTTCTTT.

The chain employs TRBV25-1 and TRBJ2-7, with a tentative D call TRBD2 (7 bases). V was shortened by 3 bases and J by 4 bases, with 16 bases between the two germline ends. Germline CDR1 reads MGHDK; CDR2 reads SYGVNS. This CDR3 has 15 residues. This CDR3 is CASSDGGARFYEQYF. In nucleotides, the CDR3 is TGTGCCAGCAGTGATGGGGGGGCGCGATTTTACGAGCAGTACTTC.

Sample share makes this clonotype medium-sized. The chain combines TRBV5-1 with TRBJ2-7; D is perhaps TRBD1 or TRBD2 (5 bases each). This CDR3 region has 14 residues. Trimming removed 3 bases from V and 2 bases from J, with 12 bases in between. Germline-derived CDR1 and CDR2 are SGHRS and YFSETQ. CDR3 nucleotides: TGCGCCAGCAGCTCCTCGGGACCCCCCTACGAGCAGTACTTC. Amino acid sequence: CASSSSGPPYEQYF.

This clonotype was counted many times. The chain has TRBV5-1 and TRBJ1-1; D gene ambiguous. The CDR3 has 12 residues. Germline assignment: CDR1 SGHRS and CDR2 YFSETQ. V was trimmed by 0 bases and J by 7 bases, leaving 7 bases between them. CDR3 sequence (DNA): TGCGCCAGCAGCTTGGGGGAGGGTGAAGCTTTCTTT. It specifies CASSLGEGEAFF. Full variable domain (remainder filled in from reference TRBV5-1 and TRBJ1-1): KAGVTQTPRYLIKTRGQQVTLSCSPISGHRSVSWYQQTPGQGLQFLFEYFSETQRNKGNFPGRFSGRQFSNSRSEMNVSTLELGDSALYLCASSLGEGEAFFGQGTRLTVV.

This clonotype was found many times. The V and J genes are TRBV12-3 or TRBV12-4 and TRBJ2-1; tentatively, D is TRBD1 (5 bases). The germline V and J ends were trimmed by 6 bases and 9 bases, with 18 bases remaining between them. The CDR3 is 14 amino acids. This CDR3 reads CASRGSGSPTEQFF. CDR3 DNA sequence: TGTGCCAGCAGGGGGTCAGGGTCTCCTACTGAGCAGTTCTTC.

At least ten counts were recorded for this clonotype. The chain is built from TRBV18 and TRBJ2-7; 13 bases are shared with TRBD2. Germline CDR1 KGHSH, CDR2 LQKENI. This CDR3 has 15 residues. J gave up 2 bases and V 8 bases, and 6 bases lay outside the gene matches. The CDR3 is CASAPGTSGTYEQYF. CDR3 DNA sequence: TGTGCCAGCGCCCCCGGGACTAGCGGGACCTACGAGCAGTACTTC. The full variable domain, its missing parts supplied by reference TRBV18 and TRBJ2-7, is NAGVMQNPRHLVRRRGQEARLRCSPMKGHSHVYWYRQLPEEGLKFMVYLQKENIIDESGMPKERFSAEFPKEGPSILRIQQVVRGDSAAYFCASAPGTSGTYEQYFGPGTRLTVT.

In its sample, this clonotype was seen many times. V gene TRBV20-1 combines with J gene TRBJ2-1, with 14 nucleotides matching TRBD2. The trim removed 2 bases at V and 10 bases at J, leaving 4 bases unmatched. The CDR3 totals 14 residues. Germline lookup yields CDR1 DFQATT and CDR2 SNEGSKA (reference sequence). DNA of the CDR3: TGCAGTGCTAGATCGGGACTAGCGGGAGTAGAGCAGTTCTTC. It encodes CSARSGLAGVEQFF.

This clonotype was observed many times. CDR3 nucleotide sequence: TGTGCCATCAGAGAGGAAGGACGGATAAACTATGGCTACACCTTC. Its protein is CAIREEGRINYGYTF. This chain joins TRBV10-3 and TRBJ1-2, with D hard to call. V was cut by 6 bases and J by 2 bases, with 16 bases left in between. In germline, CDR1 is ENHRY, CDR2 SYGVKD. CDR3 length: 15 residues.

Notes on this clonotype: Possible read error: a much larger clone is one base away. This chain uses TRBV5-1 with TRBJ2-6; 10 positions agree with TRBD2. The CDR3 contains 19 residues. Germline-derived CDR1 and CDR2 are SGHRS and YFSETQ. CDR3 DNA sequence: TGCGCCAGCAGCCGGGGCTTAGCGGGGGGCAGCTCTGGGGCCAAAGTCCTGACTTTC. This sequence encodes CASSRGLAGGSSGAKVLTF.

This clonotype was seen at least ten times. J is TRBJ2-4 and V is TRBV5-1; D ambiguous. This CDR3 is 17 amino acids long. Deletions cut 3 bases from V and 1 base from J, with 17 bases between. Germline V gene sequence: CDR1 SGHRS, CDR2 YFSETQ. Written as DNA, the CDR3 is TGCGCCAGCAGCTCCTATCTGGACGGCCGCGCCAAAAACATTCAGTACTTC. This codes for CASSSYLDGRAKNIQYF. The full variable domain, with the rest looked up from reference TRBV5-1 and TRBJ2-4, is KAGVTQTPRYLIKTRGQQVTLSCSPISGHRSVSWYQQTPGQGLQFLFEYFSETQRNKGNFPGRFSGRQFSNSRSEMNVSTLELGDSALYLCASSSYLDGRAKNIQYFGAGTRLSVL.